This T cell receptor (beta chain) was observed in a study of CD8+ T cells in alopecia areata. Background on the study: A regimen of oral tofacitinib, 5 to 10 mg twice daily, was given to treated patients. The study, taken as a whole, reports: The study also sequences resident alphabeta T cells of normal skin in scalp samples.

The CDR3 runs to 13 residues. Germline CDR1 is SQVTM and CDR2 is ANQGSEA. V was shortened by 3 bases and J by 4 bases, with 9 bases between the two germline ends. cDNA reverse transcribed from extracted RNA served as the sequencing template. Using immunoSEQ multiplex PCR, the repertoire was profiled, and TCRdb retains in-frame clones only, with some absent. The table includes 160,000 or so clones, 40% to 60% detected once. As regards this clone: Its antigen is unidentified.

Punch biopsies of lesional scalp, plus peripheral blood, were taken from alopecia areata patients. The sequencing used CD8+ T cells sorted from blood, collected at week 0. The V call is TRBV29-1, the J call TRBJ2-2, with D maybe TRBD2 (6 bases). The sequence derives from a human donor with alopecia areata. The CDR3 here is CSVDGEATGELFF. The DNA of the CDR3 is TGCAGCGTTGATGGGGAGGCCACCGGGGAGCTGTTTTTT.